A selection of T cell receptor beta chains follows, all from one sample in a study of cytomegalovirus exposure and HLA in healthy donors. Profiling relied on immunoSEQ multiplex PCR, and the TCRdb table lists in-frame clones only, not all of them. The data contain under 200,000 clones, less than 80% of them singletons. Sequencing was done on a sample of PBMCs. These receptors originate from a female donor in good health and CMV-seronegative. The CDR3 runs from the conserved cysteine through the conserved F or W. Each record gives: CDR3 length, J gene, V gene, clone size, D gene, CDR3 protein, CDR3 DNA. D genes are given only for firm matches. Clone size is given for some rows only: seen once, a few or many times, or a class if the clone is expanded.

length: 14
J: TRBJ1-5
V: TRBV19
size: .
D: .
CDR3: CASLQAYSNQPQHF
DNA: TGTGCCAGTCTGCAGGCTTATAGCAATCAGCCCCAGCATTTT

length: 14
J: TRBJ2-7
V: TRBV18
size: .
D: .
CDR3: CASSRGSTTVEQYF
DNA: TGTGCCAGCTCACGGGGCAGTACCACCGTCGAGCAGTACTTC

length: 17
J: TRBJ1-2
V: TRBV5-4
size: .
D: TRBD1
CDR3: CASSYPGQGARDYGYTF
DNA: TGTGCCAGCAGCTATCCGGGACAGGGGGCTCGGGACTATGGCTACACCTTC

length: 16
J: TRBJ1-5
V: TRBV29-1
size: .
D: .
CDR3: CSVAPPRGLSNQPQHF
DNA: TGCAGCGTTGCTCCCCCCAGGGGCTTAAGCAATCAGCCCCAGCATTTT

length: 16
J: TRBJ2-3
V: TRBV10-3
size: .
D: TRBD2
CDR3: CAISTRLAGDPDTQYF
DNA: TGTGCCATCAGTACGAGACTAGCGGGGGACCCAGATACGCAGTATTTT

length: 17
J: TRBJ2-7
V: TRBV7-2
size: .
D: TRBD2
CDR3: CASSSPGLAGALSEQYF
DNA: TGTGCCAGCAGCTCTCCGGGACTAGCGGGGGCCCTAAGCGAGCAGTACTTC

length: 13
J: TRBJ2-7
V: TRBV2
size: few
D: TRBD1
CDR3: CASKWTGGYEQYF
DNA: TGTGCCAGCAAGTGGACAGGGGGCTACGAGCAGTACTTC

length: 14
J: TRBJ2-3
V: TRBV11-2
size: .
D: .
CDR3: CASSFGRNTDTQYF
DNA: TGTGCCAGCAGCTTTGGGAGGAACACAGATACGCAGTATTTT

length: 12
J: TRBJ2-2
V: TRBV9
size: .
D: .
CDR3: CASSVVAGELFF
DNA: TGTGCCAGCAGCGTAGTAGCAGGGGAGCTGTTTTTT

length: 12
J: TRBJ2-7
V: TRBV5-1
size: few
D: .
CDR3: CASSRGSYEQYF
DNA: TGCGCCAGCAGCCGGGGGTCCTACGAGCAGTACTTC

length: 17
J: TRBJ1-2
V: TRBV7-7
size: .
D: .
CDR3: CASRHKPGGEKGYGYTF
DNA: TGTGCCAGCAGACACAAACCGGGAGGGGAAAAGGGCTATGGCTACACCTTC

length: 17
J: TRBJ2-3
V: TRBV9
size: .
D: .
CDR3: CASSSTGIRRGADTQYF
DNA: TGTGCCAGCAGCTCGACAGGGATCAGGAGGGGGGCAGATACGCAGTATTTT

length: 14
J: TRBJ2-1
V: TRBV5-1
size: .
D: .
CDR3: CASSLLQGFDEQFF
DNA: TGCGCCAGCAGCTTACTACAGGGTTTCGATGAGCAGTTCTTC

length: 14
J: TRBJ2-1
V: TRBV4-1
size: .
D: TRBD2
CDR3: CASGPGGAYNEQFF
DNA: TGCGCCAGCGGACCGGGGGGGGCCTACAATGAGCAGTTCTTC

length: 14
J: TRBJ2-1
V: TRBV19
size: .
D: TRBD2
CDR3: CASNAGTRGFPQFF
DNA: TGTGCCAGTAATGCCGGGACTAGAGGTTTCCCTCAGTTCTTC

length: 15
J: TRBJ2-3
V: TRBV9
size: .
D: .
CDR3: CASSVNPTGADTQYF
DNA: TGTGCCAGCAGCGTGAACCCTACGGGGGCAGATACGCAGTATTTT

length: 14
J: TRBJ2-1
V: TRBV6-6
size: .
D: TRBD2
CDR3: CASRTSGGNNEQFF
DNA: TGTGCCAGCAGGACTAGCGGGGGAAACAATGAGCAGTTCTTC

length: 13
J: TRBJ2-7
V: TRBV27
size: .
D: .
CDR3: CASSLSGGHEQYF
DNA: TGTGCCAGCAGTCTTTCCGGCGGCCACGAGCAGTACTTC

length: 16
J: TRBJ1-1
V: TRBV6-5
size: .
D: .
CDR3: CASSYNPGVGTTEAFF
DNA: TGTGCCAGCAGTTACAATCCGGGGGTCGGGACCACTGAAGCTTTCTTT

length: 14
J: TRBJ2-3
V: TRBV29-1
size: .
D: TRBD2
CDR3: CSVSGTSSTDTQYF
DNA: TGCAGCGTTAGCGGGACTAGCAGCACAGATACGCAGTATTTT

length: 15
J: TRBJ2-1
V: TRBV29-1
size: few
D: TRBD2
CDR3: CSVVKAGDPYNEQFF
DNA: TGCAGCGTTGTGAAGGCGGGAGACCCGTACAATGAGCAGTTCTTC

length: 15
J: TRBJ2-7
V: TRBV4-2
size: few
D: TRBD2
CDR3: CASSLTSGVSYEQYF
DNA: TGTGCCAGCAGCCTGACTAGCGGGGTTTCATACGAGCAGTACTTC

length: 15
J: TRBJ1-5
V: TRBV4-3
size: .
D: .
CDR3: CASSQEAGRNQPQHF
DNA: TGCGCCAGTAGCCAAGAGGCGGGCAGGAATCAGCCCCAGCATTTT

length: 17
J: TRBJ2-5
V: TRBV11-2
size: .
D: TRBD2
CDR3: CASSLDRLAGGGETQYF
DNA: TGTGCCAGCAGCTTAGATCGACTAGCGGGCGGGGGGGAGACCCAGTACTTC

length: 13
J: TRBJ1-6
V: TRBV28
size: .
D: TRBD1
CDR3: CATRQGNSSPLHF
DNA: TGTGCCACCCGACAGGGGAACAGCTCACCCCTCCACTTT

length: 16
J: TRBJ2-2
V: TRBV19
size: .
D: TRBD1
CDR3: CASSRQGARNTGELFF
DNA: TGTGCCAGTAGTCGCCAGGGGGCGCGGAACACCGGGGAGCTGTTTTTT

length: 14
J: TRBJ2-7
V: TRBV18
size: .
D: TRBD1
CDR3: CASSPPGGPREQYF
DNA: TGTGCCAGCTCACCCCCAGGGGGCCCTCGCGAGCAGTACTTC

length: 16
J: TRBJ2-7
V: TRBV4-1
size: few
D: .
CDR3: CASSPDRSGGWYEQYF
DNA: TGCGCCAGCAGCCCAGACAGGTCCGGGGGTTGGTACGAGCAGTACTTC

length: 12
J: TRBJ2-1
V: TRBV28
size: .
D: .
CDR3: CASSLIGTKQFF
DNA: TGTGCCAGCAGTTTGATTGGCACGAAACAGTTCTTC

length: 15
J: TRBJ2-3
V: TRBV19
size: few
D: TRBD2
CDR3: CASRPRGGGTDTQYF
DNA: TGTGCCAGTAGACCCCGGGGGGGCGGCACAGATACGCAGTATTTT

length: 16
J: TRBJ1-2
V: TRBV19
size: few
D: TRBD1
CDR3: CASSTRDRGLPYGYTF
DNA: TGTGCCAGTAGTACCCGCGACAGGGGCCTCCCCTATGGCTACACCTTC

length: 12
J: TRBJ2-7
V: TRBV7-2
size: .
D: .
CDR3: CASSRTTYEQYF
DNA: TGTGCCAGCAGCCGAACTACCTACGAGCAGTACTTC

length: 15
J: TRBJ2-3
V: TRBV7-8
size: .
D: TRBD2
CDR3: CASSRGREYTDTQYF
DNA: TGTGCCAGCAGCCGCGGGCGGGAGTACACAGATACGCAGTATTTT

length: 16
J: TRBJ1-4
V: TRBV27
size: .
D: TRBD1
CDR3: CASSARTGAANEKLFF
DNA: TGTGCCAGCAGTGCACGAACAGGGGCTGCTAATGAAAAACTGTTTTTT

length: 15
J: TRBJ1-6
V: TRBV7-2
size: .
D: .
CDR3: CASSLEGVVGRPLHF
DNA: TGTGCCAGCAGCTTAGAGGGGGTGGTAGGTCGCCCCCTCCACTTT

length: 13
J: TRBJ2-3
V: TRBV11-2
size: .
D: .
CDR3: CASTFPGTDTQYF
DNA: TGTGCCAGCACCTTTCCCGGCACAGATACGCAGTATTTT

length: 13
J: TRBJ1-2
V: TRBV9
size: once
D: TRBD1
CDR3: CASSPTGQGGYTF
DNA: TGTGCCAGCAGCCCCACAGGACAGGGAGGCTACACCTTC

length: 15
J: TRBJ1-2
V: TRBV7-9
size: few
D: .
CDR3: CASSLGQVEGYGYTF
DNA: TGTGCCAGCAGCTTAGGACAGGTTGAGGGCTATGGCTACACCTTC

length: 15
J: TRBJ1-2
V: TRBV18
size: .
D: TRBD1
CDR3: CASSQQGARMDGYTF
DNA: TGTGCCAGCTCACAGCAGGGGGCGCGAATGGATGGCTACACCTTC

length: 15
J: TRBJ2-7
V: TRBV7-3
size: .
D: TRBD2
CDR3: CASSLFAGGAYEQYF
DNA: TGTGCCAGCAGCTTATTTGCGGGGGGCGCTTACGAGCAGTACTTC

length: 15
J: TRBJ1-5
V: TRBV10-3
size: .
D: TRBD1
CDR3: CAISPSDRGNQPQHF
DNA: TGTGCCATCAGCCCTTCAGACAGGGGCAATCAGCCCCAGCATTTT

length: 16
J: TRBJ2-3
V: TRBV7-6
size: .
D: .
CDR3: CASSPRIGGGGGSQYF
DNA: TGTGCCAGCAGCCCTCGAATTGGCGGGGGAGGGGGGTCGCAGTATTTT